This is a list of T cell receptor beta chains from one sample in a study of T-cell reconstitution after alpha-beta-depleted transplantation in children. TCRdb reanalysed the PCR reads using MiXCR and keeps one entry per CDR3 protein. The sample consists of 420,000 or so distinct CDR3 sequences, approximately 11% of them appearing once. The sample here was PBMCs from the stem cell graft donor, taken from the stem cell graft. These TCRs come from a human donor who donated a stem cell graft to a child with acute myeloid leukemia. Both conserved end residues are part of each CDR3. A D gene is named only where the DNA matches it firmly. Clone size appears in some rows only: once, few, many, or a class for an expanded clone.

TRBJ2-7	TRBD1	few	TRBV20-1	TGCAGTGCTATATCCTGGACAGGGGGATCCTACGAGCAGTACTTC	CSAISWTGGSYEQYF
TRBJ2-3	-	-	TRBV5-5	TGTGCCAGCAGCCCCCAGAGCACAGATACGCAGTATTTT	CASSPQSTDTQYF
TRBJ1-6	-	few	TRBV7-2	TGTGCCAGCAGCTTAGTCTTTCGGGTGGCGGATTCACCCCTCCACTTT	CASSLVFRVADSPLHF
TRBJ2-1	-	few	TRBV29-1	TGCAGCGTTGAAGCCAACTACAATGAGCAGTTCTTC	CSVEANYNEQFF
TRBJ2-5	-	-	TRBV5-1	TGCGCCAGCAACCCACTCCCCTGGACGATCCAAGAGACCCAGTACTTC	CASNPLPWTIQETQYF
TRBJ1-4	TRBD1	-	TRBV7-9	TGTGCCAGCAGCGACAGGGACGAAAAACTGTTTTTT	CASSDRDEKLFF
TRBJ2-3	TRBD2	-	TRBV4-2	TGTGCCAGCAGTCTGGTGACTAGCGAAGATACGCAGTATTTT	CASSLVTSEDTQYF
TRBJ2-2	-	-	TRBV10-3	TGTGCCGCGGGCAAGGACGAAGCCGGGGAGCTGTTTTTT	CAAGKDEAGELFF
TRBJ2-5	TRBD1	-	TRBV5-1	TGCGCCAGCAGACCGGACAGGGGCAGTCAAGAGACCCAGTACTTC	CASRPDRGSQETQYF
TRBJ1-2	TRBD1	few	TRBV20-1	TGCAGTGCTATTGACAGGGGCCCTCGGGGTTTTGGCTACACCTTC	CSAIDRGPRGFGYTF
TRBJ2-6	-	once	TRBV19	TGTGCCAGTAGCCGCCCTCGACAGGTTGTCCACTCTGGGGCCAACGTCCTGACTTTC	CASSRPRQVVHSGANVLTF
TRBJ2-4	TRBD1	many	TRBV29-1	TGCAGCGCGACAGGGGGAGAGGGCATTCAGTACTTC	CSATGGEGIQYF
TRBJ2-5	-	-	TRBV5-1	TGCGCCAGCAGCTCGGGACATCAGTACCAAGAGACCCAGTACTTC	CASSSGHQYQETQYF
TRBJ2-6	-	-	TRBV6-1	TGTGCCAGCAGGAATCGCAGAGTGAGCTCTGGGGCCACCGTCCTGACTTTC	CASRNRRVSSGATVLTF
TRBJ2-3	-	-	TRBV4-2	TGTGCCAGGGGCCCGGGGGTGAATCTAATCCTGGGAGATACGCAGTATTTT	CARGPGVNLILGDTQYF
TRBJ2-1	-	many	TRBV20-1	TGCAGTGCTAGAGATCCCCCGGTGGCCTACAATGAGCAGTTCTTC	CSARDPPVAYNEQFF
TRBJ2-5	TRBD2	-	TRBV20-1	TGCAGTGCTCTATCACTAGCGGAAAAGGAAGAGACCCAGTACTTC	CSALSLAEKEETQYF
TRBJ2-7	-	few	TRBV7-2	TGTGCCAGCAGGGTCAGGAGCGGAGGATACGAGCAGTACTTC	CASRVRSGGYEQYF
TRBJ1-3	-	-	TRBV2	TGTGCCACCAAGAAGGGGACAGGAAACACCATATATTTT	CATKKGTGNTIYF
TRBJ2-5	TRBD2	few	TRBV15	TGTGCCACCAGCAGATGGGCCGGGGGGGCCAGTAGCCAAGAGACCCAGTACTTC	CATSRWAGGASSQETQYF
TRBJ2-3	TRBD2	many	TRBV7-2	TGTGCCAGCAGCTTAGATGGGCGGGGGGGCACAGATACGCAGTATTTT	CASSLDGRGGTDTQYF
TRBJ2-3	-	few	TRBV19	TGTGCCAGTACCGGGGGACAGTATTTT	CASTGGQYF
TRBJ2-5	TRBD2	few	TRBV20-1	TGCAGTGCTAGGGCAGCGGGAGGGCCGTCAGAGACCCAGTACTTC	CSARAAGGPSETQYF
TRBJ2-3	-	many	TRBV7-2	TGTGCCAGCAGCTTAAACCTCCGGGCGAGCACAGATACGCAGTATTTT	CASSLNLRASTDTQYF
TRBJ2-5	-	-	TRBV20-1	TGCAGTGCTACCCGGGACGGCGCCAGGGAGACCCAGTACTTC	CSATRDGARETQYF
TRBJ1-2	-	-	TRBV5-4	TGTGCCCAAGGTGGGGGAGATGATGGCTACACCTTC	CAQGGGDDGYTF
TRBJ1-2	-	many	TRBV5-1	TGCGCCAGCAGCTTGGTGGGGGGCTATGGCTACACCTTC	CASSLVGGYGYTF
TRBJ1-3	TRBD1	-	TRBV12-5	TGTGCTAGTGGGACAGGGGACTCTGGAAACACCATATATTTT	CASGTGDSGNTIYF
TRBJ2-3	TRBD2	-	TRBV20-1	TGCAGTGTCGCCGGGAGCGGGGCGGCAGATACGCAGTATTTT	CSVAGSGAADTQYF
TRBJ2-5	-	few	TRBV4-1	TGCGCCAGCAGCCAAGAACTGCCTAAGGGAGAGACCCAGTACTTC	CASSQELPKGETQYF
TRBJ2-2	TRBD2	many	TRBV5-5	TGTGCCAGCAGTGTAGCGGGAGTACCCACCGGGGAGCTGTTTTTT	CASSVAGVPTGELFF
TRBJ2-2	-	-	TRBV5-1	TGCGCCAGCAGCTTGGCCGCGGCAGGTATCGGCACCGGGGAGCTGTTTTTT	CASSLAAAGIGTGELFF
TRBJ1-5	-	few	TRBV10-3	TGTGCCATCAGTCGAGGGATGGGGAGCAATCAGCCCCAGCATTTT	CAISRGMGSNQPQHF
TRBJ2-1	TRBD2	few	TRBV12-3/TRBV12-4	TGTGCCAGCAGAGGACTAGCGGGGGAGAGGGGTGAGCAGTTCTTC	CASRGLAGERGEQFF
TRBJ2-1	-	-	TRBV30	TGTGCCTGCGGGGGGCATGAGCAGTTCTTC	CACGGHEQFF
TRBJ2-2	TRBD2	-	TRBV4-1	TGCGCCAGCAGCCAAAGACTAGCGGGGAACACCGGGGAGCTGTTTTTT	CASSQRLAGNTGELFF
TRBJ2-3	-	-	TRBV14	TGTGCCAGCAGCCAAGGCTGGGGAGGGGGCCCAGATACGCAGTATTTT	CASSQGWGGGPDTQYF
TRBJ1-4	TRBD1	many	TRBV5-1	TGCGCCAGCAGCAGGGGACAGGGAGGAGAAAAACTGTTTTTT	CASSRGQGGEKLFF
TRBJ2-7	-	-	TRBV5-1	TGCGCCAGCAGACCTCCAACCGTCTCGCGGAGCATCCACGAGCAGTACTTC	CASRPPTVSRSIHEQYF
TRBJ2-3	-	few	TRBV24-1	TGTGCCACCAGTAACACGGCCTCGGGGACAGATACGCAGTATTTT	CATSNTASGTDTQYF
TRBJ2-1	-	few	TRBV20-1	TGCAGTGCCCTTCGGAGCGATTACAATGAGCAGTTCTTC	CSALRSDYNEQFF
TRBJ2-1	-	many	TRBV5-1	TGCGCCAGCAGCTTCGACAGGGAGGATGGTGAGCAGTTCTTC	CASSFDREDGEQFF
TRBJ2-4	TRBD1	-	TRBV5-1	TGCGCCAGCAGCTCAGGGGGCCCACAGTACTTC	CASSSGGPQYF
TRBJ2-5	-	few	TRBV20-1	TGCAGTGCTAGAGAGCAATGGGAAGAGACCCAGTACTTC	CSAREQWEETQYF
TRBJ2-5	-	-	TRBV6-2/TRBV6-3	TGTGCCAGCAGTTACTCGACCACAGGGTGGAGCATAACCCAGTACTTC	CASSYSTTGWSITQYF
TRBJ2-5	-	few	TRBV25-1	TGTGCCAGCAGTGATGAGGGGCAAGGGGAAGTAGAGACCCAGTACTTC	CASSDEGQGEVETQYF